Listed below are T cell receptor beta chains from one sample, sequenced in a study of blood T cell repertoires in COVID-19. Data came from immunoSEQ multiplex PCR; TCRdb stores just in-frame clones and leaves some out. The data show 300,000 to 400,000 clones, 70% to 90% seen once. Sequenced input: peripheral blood. The source is a human donor in a cohort sampled during active COVID-19. CDR3s include the opening cysteine and the closing phenylalanine or tryptophan.

len: 19
j_gene: TRBJ2-6
v_gene: TRBV13
CDR3aa: CASSSTRTGGISGANVLTF

len: 14
j_gene: TRBJ2-7
v_gene: TRBV5-8
CDR3aa: CASSLVGGIREQYF

len: 14
j_gene: TRBJ2-2
v_gene: TRBV2
CDR3aa: CASSWDSNTGELFF

len: 14
j_gene: TRBJ1-6
v_gene: TRBV5-4
CDR3aa: CASSLLSNNSPLHF

len: 12
j_gene: TRBJ1-4
v_gene: TRBV19
CDR3aa: CASSAALGELFF

len: 16
j_gene: TRBJ2-2
v_gene: TRBV6-1
CDR3aa: CASSEALAGGPGELFF

len: 15
j_gene: TRBJ1-4
v_gene: TRBV6-5
CDR3aa: CASRTRGSTNEKLFF

len: 15
j_gene: TRBJ2-7
v_gene: TRBV18
CDR3aa: CASSPSGTGGMEQYF

len: 14
j_gene: TRBJ2-5
v_gene: TRBV2
CDR3aa: CASSEVGDSKTQYF

len: 12
j_gene: TRBJ1-2
v_gene: TRBV24-1
CDR3aa: CAIRDREDGYTF